Reported below is one TCR beta chain. This clone was observed a handful of times. What antigen it recognizes has not been identified. Base qualities are missing; no much larger clone stands one base away. The data belong to a study of blood T cell repertoires in COVID-19 (dated by TCRdb to the early 2020s). Broadly, across the study: The collaborator samples originated in the United States, Italy and Spain and spanned the acute and convalescent phases of COVID-19. The prospective study material was composed of cDNA or gDNA derived from T cells, B-cell-depleted T cells, or PBMCs. Samples came from the ongoing ImmuneRACE study (first 160 participants) plus 1,254 subjects from 6 global collaborators. Deeply sampled blood TCRbeta repertoires from subjects exposed to, actively infected with, or recovered from COVID-19 were included in the dataset. A freely available public database, intended as a resource for researchers studying the immune response to SARS-CoV-2, is where the repertoires were released. HLA class I and class II types, where available, came from metadata supplied by the sample provider rather than from assay-based typing. A de-identified subject ID, COVID-19 status, age in years and sex were almost always included in the sample metadata. Study-wide conclusions, independent of this receptor: Clinical and demographic metadata were provided uncurated, with the amount varying by source and participant.

Trimming removed 6 bases from V and 1 base from J; the gene matches leave 5 bases unexplained. The germline V gene encodes CDR1 SQVTM and CDR2 ANQGSEA. Its CDR3 holds 14 amino acids, cysteine through phenylalanine. Only the CDR3 DNA stays, 42 bases, in frame from base 1. TCRbeta CDR3 regions were amplified from genomic DNA by means of the immunoSEQ Assay, a bias-controlled multiplex PCR. The paper's data handling went like this. Within the assay, amplification of reference gene primers was used to estimate how many nucleated cells each sample contained. To quantify the absolute abundance of each unique TCRbeta CDR3 rearrangement, sequence reads were collapsed and filtered. For each sample, productive Simpson clonality was calculated by taking the square root of Simpson's diversity index across productive rearrangements. Imported from immuneACCESS, the table was reduced by TCRdb to in-frame sequences with V and J called. These copies leave out some clones; in studies compared against another copy, an unresolved V gene accounts for under half, and the cause of the remainder is not known. The V and J calls and clone size come from that table; D and trimming were worked out from the DNA. Recorded for this sample are under 250,000 clones; around 82% of them occurred a single time. The ten biggest clones cover roughly 13% of the sample.

The collaborating institutions used their own protocols to collect whole blood in K2EDTA tubes. For TCRbeta analysis, collaborators shipped samples as frozen whole blood, isolated PBMCs, or DNA extracted from either of those sample types. The chain is encoded by TRBV29-1 joined to TRBJ2-3; TRBD1 lines up with 9 middle nucleotides. The source of this sequence is a human donor in a cohort sampled during active COVID-19. The material sequenced was peripheral blood. The CDR3 protein sequence reads: CSVQGAIGTDTQYF. The nucleotide sequence is given as TGCAGCGTACAGGGGGCTATTGGCACAGATACGCAGTATTTT.